This is a list of T cell receptor beta chains from one sample in a study of cytomegalovirus exposure and HLA in healthy donors. This table comes from immunoSEQ multiplex PCR, and its TCRdb copy is limited to in-frame clones, with some not included. The sample lists about 160,000 clones; around 85% were seen once. Sample: PBMCs. All receptors come from a man aged 50 to 60 in good health and CMV-seropositive. CDR3s leave out the opening cysteine and the closing phenylalanine or tryptophan. Rows may omit the clone size; those that give it use once, few, many or a size class.

size,length,J,V,CDR3
NA,13,TRBJ2-2,TRBV4-2,ASSQSTGNTGELF
NA,15,TRBJ1-4,TRBV30,AWKTGGGFAFNEKLF
NA,13,TRBJ1-1,TRBV6-9,ASSCIDGRDTEAF
NA,12,TRBJ1-1,TRBV7-8,ASSLAGVNTEAF
NA,14,TRBJ2-5,TRBV27,ASSRLGLAAQGTQY
NA,12,TRBJ1-1,TRBV5-1,ASSLPGTGAGAF
NA,11,TRBJ1-5,TRBV19,ASSNQGGQPQH
few,14,TRBJ2-7,TRBV7-2,ASSFATSGYLYEQY
NA,14,TRBJ2-1,TRBV4-3,ASSQISGSSYNEQF
few,12,TRBJ1-1,TRBV5-4,ASRRDSQNTEAF
NA,9,TRBJ2-1,TRBV2,ASQEYNEQF
NA,11,TRBJ1-4,TRBV10-3,AIRETENEKLF
NA,13,TRBJ1-4,TRBV9,ASSAQASRNEKLF
NA,11,TRBJ1-1,TRBV27,ASRAVTGTEAF
NA,13,TRBJ2-2,TRBV11-3,ASSFGQSNTGELF